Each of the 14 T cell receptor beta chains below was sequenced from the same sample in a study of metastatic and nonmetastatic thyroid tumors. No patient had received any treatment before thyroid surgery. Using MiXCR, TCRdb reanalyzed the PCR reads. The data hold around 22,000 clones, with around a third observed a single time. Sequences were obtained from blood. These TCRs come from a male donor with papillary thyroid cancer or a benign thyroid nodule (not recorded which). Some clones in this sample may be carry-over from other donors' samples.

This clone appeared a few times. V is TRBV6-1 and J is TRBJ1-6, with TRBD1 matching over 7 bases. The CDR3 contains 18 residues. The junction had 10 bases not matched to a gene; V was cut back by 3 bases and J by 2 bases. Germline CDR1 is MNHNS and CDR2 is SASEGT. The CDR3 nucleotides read TGTGCCAGCAGTGACGACCGACAGGGTGTTCCCTATAATTCACCCCTCCACTTT. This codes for CASSDDRQGVPYNSPLHF.

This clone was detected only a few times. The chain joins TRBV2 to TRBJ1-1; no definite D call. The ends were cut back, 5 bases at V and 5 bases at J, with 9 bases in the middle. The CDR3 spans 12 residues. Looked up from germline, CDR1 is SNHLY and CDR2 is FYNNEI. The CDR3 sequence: CASSLTNTEAFF. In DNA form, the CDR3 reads TGTGCCAGCAGTCTCACGAATACTGAAGCTTTCTTT.

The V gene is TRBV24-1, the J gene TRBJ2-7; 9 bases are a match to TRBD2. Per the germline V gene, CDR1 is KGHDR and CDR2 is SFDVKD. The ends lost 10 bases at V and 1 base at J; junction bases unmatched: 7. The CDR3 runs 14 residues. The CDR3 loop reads CATASSGTSYEQYF. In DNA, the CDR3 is TGTGCCACAGCCTCTAGCGGGACTTCCTACGAGCAGTACTTC.

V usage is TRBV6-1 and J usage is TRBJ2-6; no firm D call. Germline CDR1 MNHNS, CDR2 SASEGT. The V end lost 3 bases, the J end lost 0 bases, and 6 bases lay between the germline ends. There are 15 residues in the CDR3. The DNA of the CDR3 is TGTGCCAGCAGTGACACCTTCTCTGGGGCCAACGTCCTGACTTTC. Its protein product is CASSDTFSGANVLTF.

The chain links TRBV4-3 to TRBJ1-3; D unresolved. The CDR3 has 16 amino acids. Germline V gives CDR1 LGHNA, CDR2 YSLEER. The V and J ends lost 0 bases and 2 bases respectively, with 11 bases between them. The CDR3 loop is CASSQDVGLTGNTIYF. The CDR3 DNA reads TGCGCCAGCAGCCAAGATGTAGGGTTGACTGGAAACACCATATATTTT.

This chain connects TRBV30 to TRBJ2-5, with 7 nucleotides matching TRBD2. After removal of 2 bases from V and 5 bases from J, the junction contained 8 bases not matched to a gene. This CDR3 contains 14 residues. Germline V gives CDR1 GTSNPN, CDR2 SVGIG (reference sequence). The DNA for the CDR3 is TGTGCCTGGAGTCCCCCGCGGGAGCCGGAGACCCAGTACTTC. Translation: CAWSPPREPETQYF.

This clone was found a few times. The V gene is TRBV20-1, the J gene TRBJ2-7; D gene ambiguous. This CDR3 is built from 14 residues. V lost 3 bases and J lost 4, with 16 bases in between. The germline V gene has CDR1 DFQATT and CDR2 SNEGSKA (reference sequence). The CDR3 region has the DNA TGCAGTGCTAGGGACCCTGCCGGCGGATACGAGCAGTACTTC. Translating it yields CSARDPAGGYEQYF.

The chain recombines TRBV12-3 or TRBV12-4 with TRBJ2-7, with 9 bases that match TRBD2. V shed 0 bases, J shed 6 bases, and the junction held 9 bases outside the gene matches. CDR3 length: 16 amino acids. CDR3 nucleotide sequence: TGTGCCAGCAGTTTAGCGCTAGCGGGACAAGTTGCCGAGCAGTACTTC. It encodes CASSLALAGQVAEQYF.

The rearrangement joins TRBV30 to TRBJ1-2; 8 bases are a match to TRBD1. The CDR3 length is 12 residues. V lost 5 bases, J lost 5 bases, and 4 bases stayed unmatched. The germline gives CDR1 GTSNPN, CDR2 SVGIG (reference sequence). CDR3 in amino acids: CAWGQGGYGYTF. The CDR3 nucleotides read TGTGCCTGGGGACAGGGTGGTTATGGCTACACCTTC. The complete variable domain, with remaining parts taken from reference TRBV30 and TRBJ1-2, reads SQTIHQWPATLVQPVGSPLSLECTVEGTSNPNLYWYRQAAGRGLQLLFYSVGIGQISSEVPQNLSASRPQDRQFILSSKKLLLSDSGFYLCAWGQGGYGYTFGSGTRLTVV.

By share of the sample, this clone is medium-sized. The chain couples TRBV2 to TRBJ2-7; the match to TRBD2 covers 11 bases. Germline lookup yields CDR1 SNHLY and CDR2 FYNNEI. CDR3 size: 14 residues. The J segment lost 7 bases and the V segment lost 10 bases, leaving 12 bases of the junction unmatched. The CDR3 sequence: CATSGTSGSLEQYF. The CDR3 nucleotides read TGTGCCACCTCCGGGACTAGCGGCTCTTTGGAGCAGTACTTC.

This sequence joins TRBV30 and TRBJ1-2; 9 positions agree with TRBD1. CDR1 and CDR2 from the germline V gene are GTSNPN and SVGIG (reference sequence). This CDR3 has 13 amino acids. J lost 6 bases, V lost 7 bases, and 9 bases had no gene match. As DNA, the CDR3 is TGTGCCTTCGATCCGGGACAGGGACATGGCTACACCTTC. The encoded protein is CAFDPGQGHGYTF.

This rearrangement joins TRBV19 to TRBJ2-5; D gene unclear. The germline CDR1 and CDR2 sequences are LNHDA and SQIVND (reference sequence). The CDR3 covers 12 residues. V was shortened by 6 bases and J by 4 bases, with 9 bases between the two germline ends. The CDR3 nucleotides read TGTGCCAGTAGAGACCAGCGAGAGACCCAGTACTTC. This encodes CASRDQRETQYF.

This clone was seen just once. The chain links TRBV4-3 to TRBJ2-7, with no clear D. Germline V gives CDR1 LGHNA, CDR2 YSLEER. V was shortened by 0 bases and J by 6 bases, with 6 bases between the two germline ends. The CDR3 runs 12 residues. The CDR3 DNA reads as TGCGCCAGCAGCCAAGATGGTGTCGAGCAGTACTTC. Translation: CASSQDGVEQYF.

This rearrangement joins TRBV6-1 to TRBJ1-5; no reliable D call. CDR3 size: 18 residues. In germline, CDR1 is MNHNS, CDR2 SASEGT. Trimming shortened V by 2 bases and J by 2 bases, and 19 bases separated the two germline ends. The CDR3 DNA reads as TGTGCCAGCAGTGAAACTAATCTCAGAGTAATAGGCAATCAGCCCCAGCATTTT. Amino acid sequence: CASSETNLRVIGNQPQHF.